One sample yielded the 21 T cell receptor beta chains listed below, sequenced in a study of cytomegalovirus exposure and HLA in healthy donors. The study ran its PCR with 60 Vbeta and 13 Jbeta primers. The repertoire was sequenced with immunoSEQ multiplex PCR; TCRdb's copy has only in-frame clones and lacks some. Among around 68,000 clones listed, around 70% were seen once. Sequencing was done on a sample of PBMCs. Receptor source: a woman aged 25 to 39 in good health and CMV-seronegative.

The CDR3 region has the DNA TGCGCCAGCAGCTTGGGGTCCCGGCAGACAAACTATGGCTACACCTTC. As protein: CASSLGSRQTNYGYTF. The gene calls are TRBV5-1 and TRBJ1-2; no clear D gene. This CDR3 is built from 16 residues. The V end lost 0 bases, the J end lost 2 bases, and 14 bases lay between the germline ends. The germline gives CDR1 SGHRS, CDR2 YFSETQ.

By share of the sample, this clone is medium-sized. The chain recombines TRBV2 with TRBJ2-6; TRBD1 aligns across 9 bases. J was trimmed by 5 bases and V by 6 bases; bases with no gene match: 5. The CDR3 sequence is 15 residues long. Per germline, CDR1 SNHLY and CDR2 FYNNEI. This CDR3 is CASSGQGRWANVLTF. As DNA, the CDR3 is TGTGCCAGCAGCGGACAGGGGCGGTGGGCCAACGTCCTGACTTTC.

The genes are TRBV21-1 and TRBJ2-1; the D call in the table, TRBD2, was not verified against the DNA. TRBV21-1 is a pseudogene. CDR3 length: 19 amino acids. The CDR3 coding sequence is TGTGCCAGCAGTCCCAGAGCCAGCGGGGGGGCCACTGTGTACAATGAGCAGTTCTTC. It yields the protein CASSPRASGGATVYNEQFF.

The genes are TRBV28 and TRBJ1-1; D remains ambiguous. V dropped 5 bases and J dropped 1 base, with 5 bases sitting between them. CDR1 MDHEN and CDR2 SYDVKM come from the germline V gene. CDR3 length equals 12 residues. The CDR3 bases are TGTGCCAGCAGTGAGGGGAACACTGAAGCTTTCTTT. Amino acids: CASSEGNTEAFF. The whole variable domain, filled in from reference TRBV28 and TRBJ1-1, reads DVKVTQSSRYLVKRTGEKVFLECVQDMDHENMFWYRQDPGLGLRLIYFSYDVKMKEKGDIPEGYSVSREKKERFSLILESASTNQTSMYLCASSEGNTEAFFGQGTRLTVV.

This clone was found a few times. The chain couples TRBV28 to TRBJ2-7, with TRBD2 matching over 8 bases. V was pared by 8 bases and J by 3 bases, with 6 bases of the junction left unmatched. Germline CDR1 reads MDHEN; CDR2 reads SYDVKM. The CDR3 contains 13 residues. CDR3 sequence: CASWSSGRYEQYF. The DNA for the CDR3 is TGTGCCAGCTGGTCTAGCGGGCGCTACGAGCAGTACTTC.

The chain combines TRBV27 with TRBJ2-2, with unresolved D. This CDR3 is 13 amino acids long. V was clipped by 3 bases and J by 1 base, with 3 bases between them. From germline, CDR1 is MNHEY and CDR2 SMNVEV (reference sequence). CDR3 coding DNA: TGTGCCAGCAGTTTTATGAACACCGGGGAGCTGTTTTTT. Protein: CASSFMNTGELFF.

CDR3 residues: CAWSGLAGAASNIQYF. The DNA of the CDR3 is TGTGCCTGGAGTGGACTAGCGGGGGCGGCTTCGAACATTCAGTACTTC. The V gene is TRBV30, the J gene TRBJ2-4; 12 bases map to TRBD2. The CDR3 runs 16 residues. J lost 7 bases, V lost 1 base, and 8 bases had no gene match. From germline, CDR1 is GTSNPN and CDR2 SVGIG (reference sequence). Full variable domain (remainder filled in from reference TRBV30 and TRBJ2-4): SQTIHQWPATLVQPVGSPLSLECTVEGTSNPNLYWYRQAAGRGLQLLFYSVGIGQISSEVPQNLSASRPQDRQFILSSKKLLLSDSGFYLCAWSGLAGAASNIQYFGAGTRLSVL.

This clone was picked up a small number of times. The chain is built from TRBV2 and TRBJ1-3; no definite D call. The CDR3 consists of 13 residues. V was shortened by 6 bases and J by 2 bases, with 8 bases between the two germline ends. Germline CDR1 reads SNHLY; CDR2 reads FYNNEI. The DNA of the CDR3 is TGTGCCAGCAGACAGCAAACTGGAAACACCATATATTTT. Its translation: CASRQQTGNTIYF.

CDR3 bases: TGTGCCAGCAGCCTGGGACAGGGATTTCGAACTGAAGCTTTCTTT. Translated, it gives CASSLGQGFRTEAFF. The J gene is TRBJ1-1, the V gene TRBV6-5; 9 nucleotides match TRBD1. The CDR3 totals 15 residues. The ends lost 6 bases at V and 5 bases at J; junction bases unmatched: 10. Per the germline V gene, CDR1 is MNHEY and CDR2 is SVGAGI.

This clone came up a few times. CDR3 in DNA: TGCAGCGTTCACGGACTAGCGGGGAGCAATGAGCAGTTCTTC. This encodes CSVHGLAGSNEQFF. The genes are TRBV29-1 and TRBJ2-1, with TRBD2 identical over 12 bases. This CDR3 has 14 residues. V lost 5 bases and J lost 6; bases outside the gene matches: 5. Per germline, CDR1 SQVTM and CDR2 ANQGSEA.

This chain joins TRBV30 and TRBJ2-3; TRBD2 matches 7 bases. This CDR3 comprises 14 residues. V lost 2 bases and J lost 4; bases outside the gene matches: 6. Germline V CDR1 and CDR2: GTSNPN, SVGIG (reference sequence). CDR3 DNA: TGTGCCTGGAGTCTGACGGGGGGAGCAGATACGCAGTATTTT. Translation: CAWSLTGGADTQYF.

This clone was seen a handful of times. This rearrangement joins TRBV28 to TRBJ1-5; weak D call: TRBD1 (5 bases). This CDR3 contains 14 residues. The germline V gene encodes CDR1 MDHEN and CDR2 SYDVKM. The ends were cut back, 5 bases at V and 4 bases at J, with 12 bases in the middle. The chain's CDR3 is CASSATTGNQPQHF. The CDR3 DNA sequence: TGTGCCAGCAGTGCCACCACAGGTAATCAGCCCCAGCATTTT.

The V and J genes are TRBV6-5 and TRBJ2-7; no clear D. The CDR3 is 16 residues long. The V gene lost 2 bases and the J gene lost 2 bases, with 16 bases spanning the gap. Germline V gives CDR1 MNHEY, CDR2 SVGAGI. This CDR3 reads CASSYPSPAWTYEQYF. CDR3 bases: TGTGCCAGCAGTTACCCGAGCCCAGCGTGGACCTACGAGCAGTACTTC.

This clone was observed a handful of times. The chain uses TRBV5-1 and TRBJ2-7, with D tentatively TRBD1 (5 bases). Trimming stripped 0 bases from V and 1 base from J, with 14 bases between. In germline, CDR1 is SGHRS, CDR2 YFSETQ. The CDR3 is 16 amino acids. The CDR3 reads CASSLADTGRSYEQYF. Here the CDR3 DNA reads TGCGCCAGCAGCTTGGCCGATACAGGTCGGTCCTACGAGCAGTACTTC.

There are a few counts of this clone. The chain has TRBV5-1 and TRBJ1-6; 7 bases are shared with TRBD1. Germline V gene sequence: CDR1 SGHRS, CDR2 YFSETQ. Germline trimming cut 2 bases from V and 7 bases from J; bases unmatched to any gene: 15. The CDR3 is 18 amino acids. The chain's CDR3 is CASSFRARSEQGNSPLHF. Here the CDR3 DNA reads TGCGCCAGCAGCTTTAGGGCCCGGTCAGAACAGGGGAATTCACCCCTCCACTTT.

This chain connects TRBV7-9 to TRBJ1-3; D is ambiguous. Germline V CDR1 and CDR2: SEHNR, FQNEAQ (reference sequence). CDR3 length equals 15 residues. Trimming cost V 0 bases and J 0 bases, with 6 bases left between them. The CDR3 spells CASSLASGSGNTIYF. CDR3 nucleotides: TGTGCCAGCAGCTTAGCGAGTGGCTCTGGAAACACCATATATTTT.

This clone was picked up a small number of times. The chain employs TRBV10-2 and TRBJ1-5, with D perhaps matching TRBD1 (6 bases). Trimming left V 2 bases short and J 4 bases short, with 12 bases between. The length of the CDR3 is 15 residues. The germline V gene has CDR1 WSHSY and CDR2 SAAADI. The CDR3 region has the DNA TGCGCCAGCAGTGAGATCAGGGGACGGAATCAGCCCCAGCATTTT. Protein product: CASSEIRGRNQPQHF.

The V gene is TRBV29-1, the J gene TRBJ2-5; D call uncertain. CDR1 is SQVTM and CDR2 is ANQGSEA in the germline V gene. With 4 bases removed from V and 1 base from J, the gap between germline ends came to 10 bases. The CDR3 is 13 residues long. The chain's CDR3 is CSVVARFQETQYF. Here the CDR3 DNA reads TGCAGCGTTGTGGCACGTTTCCAAGAGACCCAGTACTTC.

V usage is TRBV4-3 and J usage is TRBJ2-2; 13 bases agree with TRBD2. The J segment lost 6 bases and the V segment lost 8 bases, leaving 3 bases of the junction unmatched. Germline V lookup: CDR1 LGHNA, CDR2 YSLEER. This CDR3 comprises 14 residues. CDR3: CASRGTSGAGELFF. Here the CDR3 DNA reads TGCGCCAGCCGGGGGACTAGCGGGGCCGGGGAGCTGTTTTTT.

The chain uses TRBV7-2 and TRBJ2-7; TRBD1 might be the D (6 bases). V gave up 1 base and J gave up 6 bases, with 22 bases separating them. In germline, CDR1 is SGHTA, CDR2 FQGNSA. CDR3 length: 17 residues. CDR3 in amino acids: CASSLDFRGHPRSEQYF. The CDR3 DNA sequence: TGTGCCAGCAGCTTAGATTTTAGGGGACACCCCCGTAGCGAGCAGTACTTC.

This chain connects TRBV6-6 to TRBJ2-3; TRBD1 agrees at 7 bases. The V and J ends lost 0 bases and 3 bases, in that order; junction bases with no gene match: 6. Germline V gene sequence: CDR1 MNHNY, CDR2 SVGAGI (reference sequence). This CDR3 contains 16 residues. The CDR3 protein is CASSYSRGGKTDTQYF. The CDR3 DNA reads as TGTGCCAGCAGTTACTCGAGAGGGGGCAAAACAGATACGCAGTATTTT.